The 17 T cell receptor beta chains below were found in one sample sequenced in a study of beta chain features in type 1 diabetes (dated by TCRdb to between 2017 and 2018). No antigens are known for them. Findings and caveats that apply to the study as a whole: A moderate but significant shortening of TCRB CDR3 length was observed in type 1 diabetes patients in all four CD4+ subsets.

The method was the immunoSEQ multiplex PCR assay. The entire isolated RNA was reverse transcribed using the High Capacity cDNA Reverse Transcription Kit, and thus expressed TCRB transcripts were sequenced. As stored in TCRdb, this immuneACCESS dataset retains in-frame rearrangements with V and J assigned. A fraction of the clones does not appear; measured against another copy, unresolved V genes explain less than half of the discrepancy, and the remainder lacks a known reason. This sample is represented by hundreds of thousands of clones; about an eighth of them were singletons. The ten largest clonotypes hold 0.02% to 0.025% of the sample. Sequenced material: naive CD4+ T cells from blood. The cell subset or site label here, explained by the study, means: true naive CD4+ T cells. The receptors originated from a man aged 18 to 35 with type 1 diabetes.

The rearrangement links TRBV15 to TRBJ2-5, with D perhaps TRBD2 (7 bases). The CDR3 runs 15 residues. V lost 0 bases and J 5 bases, leaving 13 bases between the germline ends. Germline values: CDR1 LNHNV, CDR2 YYDKDF (reference sequence). As DNA, the CDR3 is TGTGCCACCAGCAGAGATCGGGGGGCCCAGGAGACCCAGTACTTC. Encoded protein: CATSRDRGAQETQYF.

This rearrangement joins TRBV11-2 to TRBJ2-3; no definite D call. The CDR3 totals 16 residues. V gave up 0 bases and J gave up 4 bases, with 14 bases separating them. From germline, CDR1 is SGHAT and CDR2 FQNNGV. CDR3 sequence: CASSLDQRMLADTQYF. Here the CDR3 DNA reads TGTGCCAGCAGCTTAGATCAGAGGATGCTGGCAGATACGCAGTATTTT. The whole variable domain, filled in from reference TRBV11-2 and TRBJ2-3, reads EAGVAQSPRYKIIEKRQSVAFWCNPISGHATLYWYQQILGQGPKLLIQFQNNGVVDDSQLPKDRFSAERLKGVDSTLKIQPAKLEDSAVYLCASSLDQRMLADTQYFGPGTRLTVL.

CDR3 nucleotides: TGTGCCAGCGGGTGGGTGAACACTGAAGCTTTCTTT. Translation gives CASGWVNTEAFF. V usage is TRBV7-9 and J usage is TRBJ1-1, with D unresolved. CDR3 length equals 12 residues. The germline V gene encodes CDR1 SEHNR and CDR2 FQNEAQ (reference sequence). V was cut by 8 bases and J by 0 bases, with 7 bases left in between.

The chain's CDR3 is CASSPQGGTEAFF. The CDR3, as DNA: TGTGCCAGCAGCCCGCAGGGGGGCACTGAAGCTTTCTTT. V is TRBV5-6 and J is TRBJ1-1, with TRBD1 matching over 7 bases. The V segment lost 4 bases and the J segment 4 bases; nucleotides outside the gene matches: 4. Germline V CDR1 and CDR2: SGHDT, YYEEEE. The CDR3 is made up of 13 amino acids.

This clone was picked up a small number of times. This chain joins TRBV27 and TRBJ1-1; 7 bases fit TRBD1. Germline CDR1 MNHEY, CDR2 SMNVEV (reference sequence). The CDR3 length is 14 residues. With 3 bases clipped from V and 4 bases from J, the junction kept 5 bases outside the gene matches. CDR3 in amino acids: CASSLRGRGTEAFF. For the CDR3, the DNA is TGTGCCAGCAGTTTGAGGGGGCGCGGCACTGAAGCTTTCTTT.

This chain links TRBV6-5 with TRBJ1-2; 9 nucleotides match TRBD1. This CDR3 spans 16 amino acids. J was trimmed by 4 bases and V by 0 bases; bases with no gene match: 6. Germline CDR1 reads MNHEY; CDR2 reads SVGAGI. CDR3 nucleotide sequence: TGTGCCAGCAGTTACTCTGTCTGGGGACAGGGCTATGGCTACACCTTC. Its translation: CASSYSVWGQGYGYTF.

This clone was seen a few times. This chain connects TRBV30 to TRBJ1-2; D remains ambiguous. The CDR3 has 12 residues. CDR1 is GTSNPN, CDR2 SVGIG, per germline (reference sequence). The V and J ends lost 3 bases and 0 bases respectively, with 5 bases between them. CDR3 protein: CAWSGTNYGYTF. In DNA, the CDR3 is TGTGCCTGGAGCGGAACTAACTATGGCTACACCTTC.

The rearrangement links TRBV14 to TRBJ1-2; D unclear. There are 16 residues in the CDR3. Trimming pared 4 bases from V and 0 bases from J, leaving 15 bases between. The V gene's germline CDR1 is SGHDN and CDR2 FVKESK. DNA for the CDR3: TGTGCCAGCAGCCCATACCAAGGGAGAGCTAACTATGGCTACACCTTC. It yields the protein CASSPYQGRANYGYTF.

The V gene is TRBV7-9, the J gene TRBJ2-2; 7 bases agree with TRBD1. Germline loops: CDR1 SEHNR, CDR2 FQNEAQ (reference sequence). Trimming at V came to 0 bases and at J to 4 bases, leaving 5 bases not matched to a gene. This CDR3 has 16 residues. As DNA, the CDR3 is TGTGCCAGCAGCTTAGCGGGGGACAGTTCCACCGGGGAGCTGTTTTTT. As protein: CASSLAGDSSTGELFF.

This clone has just a few counts. V usage is TRBV2 and J usage is TRBJ1-2, with 7 nucleotides matching TRBD1. Germline CDR1 SNHLY, CDR2 FYNNEI. V lost 4 bases and J lost 5; bases outside the gene matches: 7. This CDR3 spans 14 amino acids. CDR3 in DNA: TGTGCCAGCAGTGGCCAGGGGGAACGGTATGGCTACACCTTC. As protein: CASSGQGERYGYTF.

This clone occurred a few times. This same CDR3 is encoded by further DNA sequences in the sample. The rearrangement uses TRBV5-4 and TRBJ2-3; TRBD1 matches at 7 bases. In germline, CDR1 is SGHNT, CDR2 YYREEE (reference sequence). J gave up 2 bases and V 2 bases, and 5 bases lay outside the gene matches. This CDR3 contains 15 residues. The CDR3 protein is CASSFGQGVTDTQYF. For the CDR3, the DNA is TGTGCCAGCAGCTTCGGGCAGGGGGTCACAGATACGCAGTATTTT. Based on the CDR3 plus reference TRBV5-4 and TRBJ2-3, the full variable domain is ETGVTQSPTHLIKTRGQQVTLRCSSQSGHNTVSWYQQALGQGPQFIFQYYREEENGRGNFPPRFSGLQFPNYSSELNVNALELDDSALYLCASSFGQGVTDTQYFGPGTRLTVL.

The rearrangement joins TRBV28 to TRBJ2-1; D may be TRBD1 (5 bases). This CDR3 is 12 amino acids long. With 4 bases removed from V and 8 bases from J, the gap between germline ends came to 9 bases. Per germline, CDR1 MDHEN and CDR2 SYDVKM. The CDR3 DNA sequence: TGTGCCAGCAGTTCCAGGGTACATGAGCAGTTCTTC. Protein sequence: CASSSRVHEQFF.

The rearrangement uses TRBV18 and TRBJ2-1; the match to TRBD2 covers 7 bases. This CDR3 is 16 amino acids long. V was pared by 3 bases and J by 5 bases, with 10 bases of the junction left unmatched. Germline V gives CDR1 KGHSH, CDR2 LQKENI. As DNA, the CDR3 is TGTGCCAGCTCACCCGACTCCCCGGGGGGTGACAATGAGCAGTTCTTC. Its protein is CASSPDSPGGDNEQFF.

This clone was detected only a few times. The chain combines TRBV19 with TRBJ2-1; 8 positions agree with TRBD2. Germline V gives CDR1 LNHDA, CDR2 SQIVND (reference sequence). J was trimmed by 7 bases and V by 0 bases; bases with no gene match: 11. CDR3 size: 17 residues. The CDR3 is CASSIDLLAGGENEQFF. The CDR3 nucleotides read TGTGCCAGTAGTATAGATCTACTGGCGGGGGGAGAGAATGAGCAGTTCTTC.

This clone was detected a few times. The chain joins TRBV6-5 to TRBJ1-3; D remains ambiguous. Trimming cost V 5 bases and J 0 bases, with 5 bases left between them. Germline lookup yields CDR1 MNHEY and CDR2 SVGAGI. CDR3 length equals 13 residues. The CDR3 is CASSEISGNTIYF. CDR3 nucleotide sequence: TGTGCCAGCAGTGAGATCTCTGGAAACACCATATATTTT.

This clone was seen a handful of times. The chain is built from TRBV27 and TRBJ2-7; 7 bases align to TRBD1. CDR1 and CDR2 from the germline V gene are MNHEY and SMNVEV (reference sequence). J lost 1 base, V lost 6 bases, and 0 bases had no gene match. The CDR3 totals 12 residues. In DNA form, the CDR3 reads TGTGCCAGCAGGGGACAGTCCTACGAGCAGTACTTC. Amino acids: CASRGQSYEQYF.

In its sample, this clone was seen a few times. This sample also contains other DNA sequences that code for the same CDR3. The chain couples TRBV5-1 to TRBJ1-1, with a weak D call TRBD1 (6 bases). There are 14 residues in the CDR3. With 3 bases removed from V and 1 base from J, the gap between germline ends came to 10 bases. The germline V gene encodes CDR1 SGHRS and CDR2 YFSETQ. CDR3 nucleotide sequence: TGCGCCAGCAGCTCGATAGGGGGGAACACTGAAGCTTTCTTT. It yields the protein CASSSIGGNTEAFF.